The next 21 T cell receptor beta chains were all read from a single sample in a study of Graves' ophthalmopathy and Graves' hyperthyroidism. TCR beta CDR3 regions were amplified from RNA transcripts. Second-round multiplex PCR followed a first-round RT-PCR using HTBI primers. Via MiXCR, TCRdb re-called the multiplex PCR reads, giving one row per CDR3 protein. Of around 670,000 distinct CDR3 sequences in the sample, around 40% were seen once. The sequencing input was peripheral blood. The receptors were sampled from an adult man with Graves' ophthalmopathy.

This clonotype was detected many times. The rearrangement uses TRBV7-9 and TRBJ1-1; no reliable D call. The V gene's germline CDR1 is SEHNR and CDR2 FQNEAQ (reference sequence). The CDR3 runs to 13 residues. V was clipped by 3 bases and J by 1 base, with 6 bases between them. CDR3 in amino acids: CASSLVGNTEAFF. The CDR3 DNA reads TGTGCCAGCAGCTTGGTGGGGAACACTGAAGCTTTCTTT.

The chain combines TRBV25-1 with TRBJ1-6, with D hard to call. CDR3 length: 13 amino acids. Trimming removed 4 bases at V and 10 bases at J, with 11 bases between. Germline-derived CDR1 and CDR2 are MGHDK and SYGVNS. CDR3 coding DNA: TGTGCCAGCAGTGGGTATTTCGGCTCACCCCTCCACTTT. It yields the protein CASSGYFGSPLHF. The full variable domain, in which reference TRBV25-1 and TRBJ1-6 provide the parts outside the CDR3, is EADIYQTPRYLVIGTGKKITLECSQTMGHDKMYWYQQDPGMELHLIHYSYGVNSTEKGDLSSESTVSRIRTEHFPLTLESARPSHTSQYLCASSGYFGSPLHFGNGTRLTVT.

The V and J genes are TRBV7-9 and TRBJ1-2; D remains ambiguous. V was trimmed by 2 bases and J by 8 bases, leaving 18 bases between them. Germline CDR1 SEHNR, CDR2 FQNEAQ (reference sequence). The CDR3 extends over 15 amino acids. CDR3 sequence (DNA): TGTGCCAGCAGCTTAATAGCCGGGGAGGCGCTCGGCTACACCTTC. Translated: CASSLIAGEALGYTF.

At least ten counts were recorded for this clonotype. CDR3: CASSPRNTEAFF. CDR3 nucleotides: TGTGCCAGCAGTCCGAGGAACACTGAAGCTTTCTTT. This chain joins TRBV2 and TRBJ1-1; no reliable D call. Trimming cost V 5 bases and J 1 base, with 5 bases left between them. This CDR3 region has 12 residues. CDR1 and CDR2 from the germline V gene are SNHLY and FYNNEI. Full variable domain (rest looked up from reference TRBV2 and TRBJ1-1): EPEVTQTPSHQVTQMGQEVILRCVPISNHLYFYWYRQILGQKVEFLVSFYNNEISEKSEIFDDQFSVERPDGSNFTLKIRSTKLEDSAMYFCASSPRNTEAFFGQGTRLTVV.

In this sample, this clonotype turned up a few times. The chain combines TRBV20-1 with TRBJ1-6; 9 bases align to TRBD1. V shed 5 bases and J 8 bases; nucleotides not matched to a gene: 4. Germline V gives CDR1 DFQATT, CDR2 SNEGSKA (reference sequence). This CDR3 has 13 residues. The CDR3 loop is CSAADRGDSPLHF. The CDR3, as DNA: TGCAGTGCTGCGGACAGGGGAGATTCACCCCTCCACTTT.

This rearrangement joins TRBV7-9 to TRBJ2-7; D may be TRBD1 or TRBD2 (5 bases each). Germline CDR1 and CDR2: SEHNR and FQNEAQ (reference sequence). The CDR3 spans 16 residues. V dropped 5 bases and J dropped 2 bases, with 19 bases sitting between them. CDR3 region: CASSQNPGRLAYEQYF. DNA for the CDR3: TGTGCCAGCAGCCAAAACCCGGGACGCCTAGCCTACGAGCAGTACTTC.

The table lists this clonotype with a few counts. The gene calls are TRBV5-8 and TRBJ1-2; 8 bases match TRBD1. Germline-derived CDR1 and CDR2 are SGHTS and YDEGEE. V gave up 2 bases and J gave up 8 bases; unmatched junction bases: 5. CDR3 length: 13 amino acids. The CDR3 here is CASSFPAGGGYTF. CDR3 DNA: TGTGCCAGCAGCTTCCCCGCAGGGGGCGGCTACACCTTC.

The V gene is TRBV24-1, the J gene TRBJ1-5, with unresolved D. The CDR3 is 14 residues long. The V gene lost 11 bases and the J gene lost 4 bases, with 17 bases spanning the gap. The germline V gene encodes CDR1 KGHDR and CDR2 SFDVKD. Here the CDR3 reads CASTSRGGNQPQHF. The CDR3 DNA reads TGTGCCAGCACTAGCCGTGGAGGGAATCAGCCCCAGCATTTT.

This clonotype was counted a few times. V usage is TRBV9 and J usage is TRBJ1-3; D may be TRBD1 (5 bases). The length of the CDR3 is 14 residues. Trimming removed 6 bases at V and 1 base at J, with 11 bases between. Germline V gives CDR1 SGDLS, CDR2 YYNGEE. The CDR3 spells CASTRDGSGNTIYF. Written as DNA, the CDR3 is TGTGCCAGCACCCGGGACGGATCTGGAAACACCATATATTTT.

The V and J genes are TRBV15 and TRBJ1-2, with unresolved D. This CDR3 region has 14 residues. With 3 bases removed from V and 4 bases from J, the gap between germline ends came to 12 bases. Germline CDR1 is LNHNV and CDR2 is YYDKDF (reference sequence). CDR3 DNA: TGTGCCACCAGCAGCTTAAGTGTCATCTATGGCTACACCTTC. It specifies CATSSLSVIYGYTF.

This clonotype was detected a few times. V gene TRBV2 combines with J gene TRBJ1-2; weak D call: TRBD1 (5 bases). V was trimmed by 4 bases and J by 3 bases, leaving 21 bases between them. Germline assignment: CDR1 SNHLY and CDR2 FYNNEI. This CDR3 comprises 17 residues. The CDR3 region is CASSVFDSTSSYYGYTF. The CDR3 nucleotides read TGTGCCAGCAGTGTGTTTGACAGCACTTCTTCTTACTATGGCTACACCTTC.

V and J are TRBV29-1 and TRBJ2-7; the D call may be TRBD1 or TRBD2 (6 bases each). The V gene's germline CDR1 is SQVTM and CDR2 ANQGSEA. The V gene lost 6 bases and the J gene lost 0 bases, with 15 bases spanning the gap. The length of the CDR3 is 14 residues. The CDR3 loop is CSVGGTLSSYEQYF. In DNA, the CDR3 is TGCAGCGTAGGCGGGACACTTAGCTCCTACGAGCAGTACTTC.

J is TRBJ1-5 and V is TRBV11-2; D unclear. V gave up 7 bases and J gave up 2 bases, with 18 bases separating them. Germline loops: CDR1 SGHAT, CDR2 FQNNGV. The CDR3 sequence is 16 residues long. CDR3 bases: TGTGCCAGCACCGTCAACCGGGGTTCGGGCAATCAGCCCCAGCATTTT. This translates into CASTVNRGSGNQPQHF.

This clonotype was observed a few times. The chain is built from TRBV28 and TRBJ2-5; 7 bases map to TRBD1. This CDR3 contains 14 residues. The germline gives CDR1 MDHEN, CDR2 SYDVKM. Germline trimming cut 5 bases from V and 4 bases from J; bases unmatched to any gene: 7. CDR3 coding DNA: TGTGCCAGCAGTAAAGACAGGGCGCGAGAGACCCAGTACTTC. It codes for CASSKDRARETQYF. Together with reference TRBV28 and TRBJ2-5, the CDR3 gives the full variable domain: DVKVTQSSRYLVKRTGEKVFLECVQDMDHENMFWYRQDPGLGLRLIYFSYDVKMKEKGDIPEGYSVSREKKERFSLILESASTNQTSMYLCASSKDRARETQYFGPGTRLLVL.

In its sample, this clonotype was seen a few times. The V gene is TRBV20-1, the J gene TRBJ2-5, with unresolved D. V was shortened by 2 bases and J by 2 bases, with 6 bases between the two germline ends. This CDR3 spans 12 amino acids. CDR1 is DFQATT and CDR2 is SNEGSKA in the germline V gene (reference sequence). The CDR3 bases are TGCAGTGCTAGATTTGGACAAGAGACCCAGTACTTC. This codes for CSARFGQETQYF.

This clonotype was seen many times. The chain is built from TRBV24-1 and TRBJ2-7; 7 nucleotides match TRBD1. V shed 2 bases and J 2 bases; nucleotides not matched to a gene: 5. Germline V lookup: CDR1 KGHDR, CDR2 SFDVKD. The CDR3 loop spans 15 amino acids. The CDR3: CATSDWDSPTYEQYF. The CDR3 nucleotides are TGTGCCACCAGTGATTGGGACAGCCCGACCTACGAGCAGTACTTC.

The chain combines TRBV7-9 with TRBJ1-6; 7 nucleotides match TRBD1. From germline, CDR1 is SEHNR and CDR2 FQNEAQ (reference sequence). The J segment lost 10 bases and the V segment lost 9 bases, leaving 9 bases of the junction unmatched. The CDR3 extends over 13 amino acids. CDR3: CASTLTGWSPLHF. For the CDR3, the DNA is TGTGCCAGTACCCTGACAGGGTGGTCACCCCTCCACTTT.

This clonotype was recorded a few times. J is TRBJ2-7 and V is TRBV20-1; a weak D match, TRBD2 (5 bases). The germline gives CDR1 DFQATT, CDR2 SNEGSKA (reference sequence). There are 12 residues in the CDR3. The ends were cut back, 8 bases at V and 4 bases at J, with 15 bases in the middle. The DNA of the CDR3 is TGCAGTCCCCAAGCGGACCGGTACGAGCAGTACTTC. The encoded protein is CSPQADRYEQYF.

The rearrangement joins TRBV2 to TRBJ1-3, with D possibly matching TRBD1 (6 bases). The CDR3 consists of 17 residues. Germline values: CDR1 SNHLY, CDR2 FYNNEI. V shed 1 base and J shed 3 bases, with 16 bases lying between them. CDR3 protein: CASSEVGPGALGNTIYF. CDR3 sequence (DNA): TGTGCCAGCAGTGAAGTGGGGCCGGGGGCACTTGGAAACACCATATATTTT.

This clonotype was counted a few times. The V and J genes are TRBV19 and TRBJ1-6; 7 nucleotides align to TRBD1. The CDR3 has 15 amino acids. V shed 3 bases, J shed 7 bases, and the junction held 6 bases outside the gene matches. Germline V gives CDR1 LNHDA, CDR2 SQIVND (reference sequence). CDR3: CASSMIGTDNSPLHF. The DNA of the CDR3 is TGTGCCAGTAGTATGATAGGGACAGACAATTCACCCCTCCACTTT.

This clonotype was counted many times. In DNA form, the CDR3 reads TGTGCCAGCAGCGCAGGACAGGGGACTTGGCAGCCCCAGCATTTT. It specifies CASSAGQGTWQPQHF. J is TRBJ1-5 and V is TRBV2, with 9 bases lining up with TRBD1. Losses at the gene ends were 6 bases for V and 7 bases for J; bases not matched to a gene: 10. In germline, CDR1 is SNHLY, CDR2 FYNNEI. CDR3 size: 15 residues.